This is a list of T cell receptor beta chains from one sample in a study of T-cell reconstitution after alpha-beta-depleted transplantation in children. In TCRdb, the PCR reads were re-called with MiXCR into one record per CDR3 protein. The sample holds hundreds of thousands of distinct CDR3 sequences; more than 20% are singletons and the top ten take 2.6%. Sequenced material: PBMCs, taken before TCRalphabeta/CD19-depleted stem cell transplant. These receptors originate from a girl aged 2 to 9 with Fanconi anemia, due to receive a stem cell transplant. The CDR3 runs from the conserved cysteine through the conserved F or W. The D gene is left open where the match is weak. Rows give clone size only sometimes, using once, few, many, or a class for an expanded clone.

d_gene	v_gene	j_gene	abundance	CDR3nt	CDR3aa
-	TRBV7-3	TRBJ2-1	few	TGTGCCAGCAGCTTAAGTCGTTACAATGAGCAGTTCTTC	CASSLSRYNEQFF
TRBD1	TRBV29-1	TRBJ2-5	many	TGCAGCGGGAGGACAGGGACGTGGGAGACCCAGTACTTC	CSGRTGTWETQYF
-	TRBV13	TRBJ2-7	many	TGTGCCAGCAGCTCGGGGACGTCCCCCTACGAGCAGTACTTC	CASSSGTSPYEQYF
TRBD2	TRBV5-6	TRBJ2-1	many	TGTGCCAGCAGCTTGGAGTTAGCGGGAGTGGTCGGTGAGCAGTTCTTC	CASSLELAGVVGEQFF
-	TRBV20-1	TRBJ2-2	-	TGCAGTGCTAGAGATTGGGACACCAACACCGGGGAGCTGTTTTTT	CSARDWDTNTGELFF
-	TRBV11-2	TRBJ2-7	-	TGTGCCAGCAGCTTCGGGACCCTCAGCTACGAGCAGTACTTC	CASSFGTLSYEQYF
-	TRBV6-1	TRBJ1-5	many	TGTGCCAGCAGTAAGCAGGGGAGAGATCAGCCCCAGCATTTT	CASSKQGRDQPQHF
TRBD2	TRBV7-2	TRBJ2-7	few	TGTGCCAGCAGCCCACTAGCGGGGAAAAGTTACGAGCAGTACTTC	CASSPLAGKSYEQYF
-	TRBV20-1	TRBJ2-1	-	TGCAGTGCTAGAGATATAACTAGAACCCACAATGAGCAGTTCTTC	CSARDITRTHNEQFF
-	TRBV12-3/TRBV12-4	TRBJ1-2	many	TGTGCCAGCAGTTTATCGGGGAACTATGGCTACACCTTC	CASSLSGNYGYTF
TRBD1	TRBV20-1	TRBJ2-1	-	TGCAGTGCTATTGATCGGGACAGCTACAATGAGCAGTTCTTC	CSAIDRDSYNEQFF
TRBD1	TRBV20-1	TRBJ2-3	-	TGCAGTTGGCCGGGACAGAGCACAGATACGCAGTATTTT	CSWPGQSTDTQYF
TRBD1	TRBV6-5	TRBJ2-2	-	TGTGCCAGCAGTTACTCGGCCGGGACAGGGACCGGGGAGCTGTTTTTT	CASSYSAGTGTGELFF
-	TRBV9	TRBJ2-7	-	TGTGCCAGCAGCCCGGGCCAGGGGTCGGTATACGAGCAGTACTTC	CASSPGQGSVYEQYF
-	TRBV29-1	TRBJ2-5	many	TGCAGCGTTAACGACAGGCAAGAGACCCAGTACTTC	CSVNDRQETQYF
-	TRBV5-1	TRBJ2-3	-	TGCGCCAGCAGCCATCAAGATACGCAGTATTTT	CASSHQDTQYF
TRBD2	TRBV12-3/TRBV12-4	TRBJ2-5	many	TGTGCCAGCACTCTGGTGACTAGCGGTCAAGAGACCCAGTACTTC	CASTLVTSGQETQYF
-	TRBV20-1	TRBJ2-6	few	TGCAGTGCCTCGACAGGAACTGGGGCCAACGTCCTGACTTTC	CSASTGTGANVLTF
TRBD1	TRBV15	TRBJ1-2	few	TGTGCCACCAGCAGATTGCGGACAGGTGATTTCGGATATGGCTACACCTTC	CATSRLRTGDFGYGYTF
-	TRBV20-1	TRBJ1-6	-	TGCAGTGCTAGAGATCCGGCCTTCTATAATTCACCCCTCCACTTT	CSARDPAFYNSPLHF
TRBD1	TRBV12-3/TRBV12-4	TRBJ2-2	few	TGTGCCAGCAGTTTGGGGACAGGGGTATCCACCGGGGAGCTGTTTTTT	CASSLGTGVSTGELFF
-	TRBV24-1	TRBJ1-2	few	TGTGCCACCAGTGATAGTTTCCAGGGCCTTGGCTACACCTTC	CATSDSFQGLGYTF
-	TRBV10-3	TRBJ2-1	-	TGTGCCATCAGTTTCGACGGATTGTACAATGAGCAGTTCTTC	CAISFDGLYNEQFF
-	TRBV29-1	TRBJ2-7	many	TGCAGCGTTACATGGGCCCTTCAGTACTTC	CSVTWALQYF
TRBD1	TRBV19	TRBJ1-1	many	TGTGCCAGTAGTACCCTACAGGGGATGAACACTGAAGCTTTCTTT	CASSTLQGMNTEAFF
TRBD1	TRBV2	TRBJ2-2	-	TGTGCCAGCAGACCGGGACAGGGCAACACCGGGGAGCTGTTTTTT	CASRPGQGNTGELFF
TRBD2	TRBV12-3/TRBV12-4	TRBJ2-1	few	TGTGCCAGCAGTTTAAGCGGAGCGGGGGGGCGGGTTGAGCAGTTCTTC	CASSLSGAGGRVEQFF
-	TRBV11-2	TRBJ2-3	few	TGTGCCAGCAGCCCCGCGGTCACAGATACGCAGTATTTT	CASSPAVTDTQYF
-	TRBV20-1	TRBJ2-7	-	TGCAGTGCTAGTTCGGCTACTCACTACGAGCAGTACTTC	CSASSATHYEQYF
-	TRBV20-1	TRBJ2-3	-	TGCAGTGCTACGCGACTAGTCCCCCGCACAGATACGCAGTATTTT	CSATRLVPRTDTQYF
TRBD1	TRBV7-9	TRBJ1-2	-	TGTGCCAGCAGCTATGCCGGGACAGTAGGCTACACCTTC	CASSYAGTVGYTF
TRBD1	TRBV20-1	TRBJ1-1	-	TGCAGTGCTAGGGGGACAGGCACTGAAGCTTTCTTT	CSARGTGTEAFF
-	TRBV28	TRBJ2-7	-	TGTGCCAGCAGTTTTGGAGGGGCGGGGCAGTACTTC	CASSFGGAGQYF
TRBD1	TRBV9	TRBJ2-2	few	TGTGCCAGCAGCATTACAGGGGCCGGGGAGCTGTTTTTT	CASSITGAGELFF
-	TRBV15	TRBJ2-7	-	TGTGCCACCAGCGAGGGGAGGCCGGGAAGCTCCTACGAGCAGTACTTC	CATSEGRPGSSYEQYF
TRBD2	TRBV5-6	TRBJ2-1	many	TGTGCCAGCAGCTTGACTAGCGGGAGTCGGCAGTTCTTC	CASSLTSGSRQFF
-	TRBV20-1	TRBJ2-7	-	TGCAGTGCTAGAGATCGGACAGCCTACGAGCAGTACTTC	CSARDRTAYEQYF
TRBD2	TRBV12-3/TRBV12-4	TRBJ2-1	-	TGTGCCAGCAGTTTTCTAGCGGGGACTTGGAATGAGCAGTTCTTC	CASSFLAGTWNEQFF
-	TRBV20-1	TRBJ2-1	-	TGCAGTGCTAGATTCATTAGAACCCAGACCTACAATGAGCAGTTCTTC	CSARFIRTQTYNEQFF
-	TRBV29-1	TRBJ1-2	few	TGCAGCGCCGAGGACAGAGGAAAGGCTGGCTACACCTTC	CSAEDRGKAGYTF
-	TRBV5-1	TRBJ2-7	-	TGCGCCAGCGCCCCCGGGACGGCAAATTACGAGCAGTACTTC	CASAPGTANYEQYF
TRBD1	TRBV28	TRBJ2-3	few	TGTGCCAGCACCCCGGGACAGGGAACAGATACGCAGTATTTT	CASTPGQGTDTQYF
-	TRBV12-3/TRBV12-4	TRBJ2-7	-	TGTGCCAGCAGTTTCTTCCCGGGACTGAACTACGAGCAGTACTTC	CASSFFPGLNYEQYF
-	TRBV29-1	TRBJ2-7	many	TGCAGCGTTGATGTGCAGGGGGGGGACTACGAGCAGTACTTC	CSVDVQGGDYEQYF
-	TRBV11-2	TRBJ1-5	-	TGTGCCAGCAGCTTGGAGGGGGGGCAGCCCCAGCATTTT	CASSLEGGQPQHF
TRBD2	TRBV5-5	TRBJ2-7	few	TGTGCCAGCAGCTTAGCGGGGGGGCCGATTTACGAGCAGTACTTC	CASSLAGGPIYEQYF
-	TRBV7-3	TRBJ2-1	few	TGTGCCAGCAGCTCCCAGGGTGCCTACAATGAGCAGTTCTTC	CASSSQGAYNEQFF
-	TRBV15	TRBJ1-6	many	TGTGCCACCAGCAGACTGAGGGATCTTAATTCACCCCTCCACTTT	CATSRLRDLNSPLHF
TRBD2	TRBV10-1	TRBJ2-3	many	TGCGCCAGCAGTGCGGAGGGTACCGGTTGGGGACTAGCGGGTGACACAGATACGCAGTATTTT	CASSAEGTGWGLAGDTDTQYF
TRBD2	TRBV6-5	TRBJ2-1	many	TGTGCCAGCAGGCGACTAGCGGGAAACCTTTACAATGAGCAGTTCTTC	CASRRLAGNLYNEQFF
-	TRBV20-1	TRBJ2-7	many	TGCAGTGCTAGACGTGCGGGACAGTCCTACGAGCAGTACTTC	CSARRAGQSYEQYF
TRBD1	TRBV6-1	TRBJ2-4	many	TGTGCCAGCAGTCTCGGACAGGCGGCCAAAAACATTCAGTACTTC	CASSLGQAAKNIQYF
-	TRBV29-1	TRBJ1-2	-	TGCAGCGTGAACCTGGAGGGGGTAGGGTATGGCTACACCTTC	CSVNLEGVGYGYTF
-	TRBV29-1	TRBJ1-1	many	TGCAGCGTTGCCGACAGGAACACTGAAGCTTTCTTT	CSVADRNTEAFF
TRBD1	TRBV11-2	TRBJ2-5	-	TGTGCCAGCAGCTTAGGACGGGATATCTACAGGGGACAAGAGACCCAGTACTTC	CASSLGRDIYRGQETQYF